The present entry profiles one TCR beta chain with its context. This record comes from a study of blood T cell repertoires in COVID-19. Study at large: Collection of acute and convalescent COVID-19 samples took place in the United States, Italy and Spain.

Participants were aged roughly 18 to 89 years from 20 to 30 US areas. The CDR3 consists of 14 residues. Germline V lookup: CDR1 SEHNR, CDR2 FQNEAQ (reference sequence). The V segment lost 5 bases and the J segment 10 bases; nucleotides outside the gene matches: 7. In the original processing: From reference gene primer amplification, estimates of nucleated cell counts were derived. Using immunoSEQ multiplex PCR, the repertoire was profiled, and TCRdb retains in-frame clones only, with some absent. V, J and clone size reflect that table, while D and trimming were determined from the DNA. Of 150,000 to 200,000 clones listed, approximately 86% are singletons.

The TCR originated in a woman aged 55-69 years with acute COVID-19. The sequenced material came from PBMCs or T cells enriched from blood (not recorded which). The chain recombines TRBV7-9 with TRBJ2-1; 11 bases match TRBD2. CDR3 in amino acids: CASSASGTSGEQFF. The CDR3 DNA reads as TGTGCCAGCAGCGCCTCCGGGACTAGCGGCGAGCAGTTCTTC.